Included here is one T cell receptor (beta chain) sequence, with context. Germline V gives CDR1 MNHEY, CDR2 SMNVEV (reference sequence). The CDR3 contains 15 residues. J gave up 3 bases and V 5 bases, and 7 bases lay outside the gene matches. Repertoires were generated with immunoSEQ multiplex PCR, while TCRdb's copy carries only in-frame clones and drops some. This sample has about 220,000 clones, with 82% found just once. The data are from a study of blood T cell repertoires in COVID-19. The age range of participants was about 18 to 89 years, with residence in about two dozen US areas. The sample consisted of PBMCs or T cells enriched from blood (not recorded which). This clonotype was sampled from an older woman who had recovered from COVID-19. The chain carries TRBV27 and TRBJ1-5; 7 positions agree with TRBD1. This CDR3 is CASSPRTGVNQPQHF. CDR3 bases: TGTGCCAGCAGTCCTCGGACAGGCGTCAATCAGCCCCAGCATTTT.